This passage covers 21 T cell receptor beta chains from one sample sequenced in a study of STAT3 mutations in large granular lymphocyte leukemia. Study conclusions and caveats: Every T-cell large granular lymphocyte leukemia patient had at least one immunodominant TCR beta clonotype.

These TCRs are of unknown antigen specificity. Only in-frame clones appear in the TCRdb table, and some are missing; sequencing was by immunoSEQ multiplex PCR. The table has about 4,700 clones, roughly three fifths seen once; the top ten hold approximately 60%. Sequenced: peripheral blood mononuclear cells. The receptors here all came from a male patient in his fifties with T-cell large granular lymphocyte leukemia. Some clones in this sample may be carry-over from other donors' samples.

The rearrangement links TRBV30 to TRBJ2-7; weak D call: TRBD1 (5 bases). Trimming pared 3 bases from V and 0 bases from J, leaving 12 bases between. Per the germline V gene, CDR1 is GTSNPN and CDR2 is SVGIG (reference sequence). The CDR3 extends over 14 amino acids. CDR3 sequence (DNA): TGTGCCTGGAGGGGGCTCGGACCCTCCTACGAGCAGTACTTC. Amino acids: CAWRGLGPSYEQYF.

The V call is TRBV5-1, the J call TRBJ1-2; weak D call: TRBD1 (6 bases). This CDR3 is 13 amino acids long. V shed 7 bases and J shed 1 base, with 11 bases lying between them. Germline CDR1 reads SGHRS; CDR2 reads YFSETQ. CDR3 residues: CASCRDNNYGYTF. The CDR3 DNA reads as TGCGCCAGCTGCCGGGACAATAACTATGGCTACACCTTC.

V is TRBV7-9 and J is TRBJ2-2, with TRBD1 identical over 7 bases. Germline V gives CDR1 SEHNR, CDR2 FQNEAQ (reference sequence). The CDR3 runs 14 residues. Trimming took 5 bases from V and 6 from J; bases not matched to a gene: 6. The CDR3, as DNA: TGTGCCAGCAGCATTACAGGGGCGGCCGGGGAGCTGTTTTTT. This translates into CASSITGAAGELFF. The variable domain in full, with the rest retrieved from reference TRBV7-9 and TRBJ2-2, is DTGVSQNPRHKITKRGQNVTFRCDPISEHNRLYWYRQTLGQGPEFLTYFQNEAQLEKSRLLSDRFSAERPKGSFSTLEIQRTEQGDSAMYLCASSITGAAGELFFGEGSRLTVL.

This chain links TRBV30 with TRBJ2-7; tentative D call: TRBD2 (6 bases). Trimming removed 4 bases at V and 6 bases at J, with 19 bases between. The CDR3 sequence is 14 residues long. Germline assignment: CDR1 GTSNPN and CDR2 SVGIG (reference sequence). The CDR3 loop is CAWTVEGNWVEQYF. Here the CDR3 DNA reads TGTGCCTGGACTGTGGAGGGTAATTGGGTCGAGCAGTACTTC.

Only a few counts were recorded for this clone. The V call is TRBV10-1, the J call TRBJ1-2, with D uncertain. The germline gives CDR1 WNHNN, CDR2 SYGVQD (reference sequence). The ends were cut back, 6 bases at V and 1 base at J, with 6 bases in the middle. The CDR3 has 12 amino acids. This chain's CDR3 is CASSSDNYGYTF. The DNA for the CDR3 is TGCGCCAGCAGCTCCGATAACTATGGCTACACCTTC.

This chain links TRBV27 with TRBJ2-3; 8 bases are a match to TRBD2. The CDR3 is made up of 15 amino acids. Germline trimming cut 5 bases from V and 6 bases from J; bases unmatched to any gene: 10. From germline, CDR1 is MNHEY and CDR2 SMNVEV (reference sequence). As DNA, the CDR3 is TGTGCCAGCAGTCCATTCCTTCCGGGAGGGGATACGCAGTATTTT. Translation: CASSPFLPGGDTQYF.

The chain carries TRBV27 and TRBJ1-5; the D gene is possibly TRBD1 (5 bases). The CDR3 has 14 amino acids. V dropped 8 bases and J dropped 1 base, with 12 bases sitting between them. The germline V gene encodes CDR1 MNHEY and CDR2 SMNVEV (reference sequence). CDR3 sequence (DNA): TGTGCCAGCCGGCACTGGGACAGCAATCAGCCCCAGCATTTT. Its translation is CASRHWDSNQPQHF.

Judged by abundance, this clone is medium-sized. The chain joins TRBV19 to TRBJ2-7; D possibly corresponds to TRBD2 (6 bases). This CDR3 region has 15 residues. Deletions cut 5 bases from V and 3 bases from J, with 17 bases between. Germline-derived CDR1 and CDR2 are LNHDA and SQIVND (reference sequence). This CDR3 is CASSPRGKDYYEQYF. The CDR3 nucleotides read TGTGCCAGTAGTCCCCGGGGGAAGGACTACTACGAGCAGTACTTC.

Here the CDR3 reads CASSLEARTGASYEQYF. The CDR3 DNA sequence: TGCGCCAGCAGCTTGGAGGCACGGACAGGGGCCTCATACGAGCAGTACTTC. The chain recombines TRBV5-1 with TRBJ2-7; 9 nucleotides line up with TRBD1. V shed 0 bases and J 4 bases; nucleotides not matched to a gene: 11. This CDR3 has 17 amino acids. From germline, CDR1 is SGHRS and CDR2 YFSETQ.

This clone was counted once. J is TRBJ1-2 and V is TRBV5-6; D gene unclear. Trimming took 4 bases from V and 2 from J, leaving 12 bases between them. In germline, CDR1 is SGHDT, CDR2 YYEEEE. There are 14 residues in the CDR3. CDR3 bases: TGTGCCAGCAGCCTGACGCCCTCCAACTATGGCTACACCTTC. It specifies CASSLTPSNYGYTF. Filled out from reference TRBV5-6 and TRBJ1-2, the complete variable domain reads DAGVTQSPTHLIKTRGQQVTLRCSPKSGHDTVSWYQQALGQGPQFIFQYYEEEERQRGNFPDRFSGHQFPNYSSELNVNALLLGDSALYLCASSLTPSNYGYTFGSGTRLTVV.

The chain employs TRBV27 and TRBJ1-5, with D perhaps matching TRBD1 (5 bases). This CDR3 region has 14 residues. Per germline, CDR1 MNHEY and CDR2 SMNVEV (reference sequence). V was trimmed by 3 bases and J by 4 bases, leaving 10 bases between them. The CDR3 loop reads CASSFQGWNQPQHF. CDR3 sequence (DNA): TGTGCCAGCAGTTTCCAGGGTTGGAATCAGCCCCAGCATTTT.

The CDR3 is CAWRPSAFINTEAFF. In nucleotides, the CDR3 is TGTGCCTGGAGGCCCTCCGCCTTCATCAACACTGAAGCTTTCTTT. The V call is TRBV30, the J call TRBJ1-1, with unresolved D. V was trimmed by 3 bases and J by 2 bases, leaving 16 bases between them. CDR1 is GTSNPN, CDR2 SVGIG, per germline (reference sequence). This CDR3 region has 15 residues.

This clone turned up a few times. Other DNA sequences in this specimen translate into the identical CDR3. The chain is built from TRBV28 and TRBJ2-2, with D unclear. Germline V lookup: CDR1 MDHEN, CDR2 SYDVKM. V was shortened by 2 bases and J by 5 bases, with 6 bases between the two germline ends. The CDR3 consists of 13 residues. CDR3 bases: TGTGCCAGCAGTTTAAGAGGAACCGGGGAGCTGTTTTTT. It codes for CASSLRGTGELFF.

The chain links TRBV7-9 to TRBJ1-2, with 8 bases fitting TRBD1. V lost 4 bases, J lost 7 bases, and 5 bases stayed unmatched. CDR1 is SEHNR, CDR2 FQNEAQ, per germline (reference sequence). This CDR3 is built from 13 residues. CDR3 nucleotide sequence: TGTGCCAGCAGCTCGGACAGGGAGTTTGGCTACACCTTC. It encodes CASSSDREFGYTF.

The rearrangement joins TRBV7-9 to TRBJ2-7, with no clear D. CDR3 length: 12 residues. V was pared by 2 bases and J by 7 bases, with 9 bases between. Germline V CDR1 and CDR2: SEHNR, FQNEAQ (reference sequence). CDR3 region: CASSLIWAEQYF. CDR3 DNA: TGTGCCAGCAGCTTAATATGGGCAGAGCAGTACTTC.

V is TRBV27 and J is TRBJ1-4; tentative D call: TRBD1 (5 bases). The germline V and J ends were trimmed by 9 bases and 8 bases, with 16 bases remaining between them. This CDR3 contains 13 residues. Germline lookup yields CDR1 MNHEY and CDR2 SMNVEV (reference sequence). This CDR3 reads CASADVTEEKLFF. CDR3 nucleotide sequence: TGTGCCAGTGCTGATGTGACAGAGGAAAAACTGTTTTTT.

Judged by abundance, this clone is medium-sized (0.01 to 0.1%). The chain links TRBV7-9 to TRBJ2-7; D is uncertain. Trimming removed 1 base from V and 3 bases from J, with 13 bases in between. The CDR3 covers 15 residues. Per germline, CDR1 SEHNR and CDR2 FQNEAQ (reference sequence). CDR3 protein: CASSLGGANFYEQYF. The CDR3 DNA is TGTGCCAGCAGCTTAGGAGGCGCCAATTTCTACGAGCAGTACTTC.

This chain uses TRBV4-1 with TRBJ2-3; 7 bases line up with TRBD1. Germline-derived CDR1 and CDR2 are MGHRA and YSYEKL. This CDR3 spans 16 amino acids. V lost 3 bases to trimming and J lost 3 bases; unmatched junction nucleotides: 9. CDR3 protein: CASSQTPGRGTDTQYF. The DNA for the CDR3 is TGCGCCAGCAGCCAGACACCGGGCAGGGGGACAGATACGCAGTATTTT.

The CDR3 DNA reads TGTGCCAGCAGCCCTAGCCCGAGGCAGGGATCGATCCACGAGCAGTACTTC. This sequence encodes CASSPSPRQGSIHEQYF. The chain combines TRBV14 with TRBJ2-7; D is perhaps TRBD1 or TRBD2 (5 bases each). CDR1 is SGHDN, CDR2 FVKESK, per germline. CDR3 length: 17 amino acids. V lost 4 bases, J lost 5 bases, and 24 bases lay in between.

This clone was observed a few times. The CDR3 bases are TGTGCCAGCAGCCAACGAGACGGCCGCACAGATACGCAGTATTTT. Encoded protein: CASSQRDGRTDTQYF. This chain connects TRBV7-8 to TRBJ2-3, with D uncertain. V shed 5 bases and J shed 1 base, with 13 bases lying between them. The germline gives CDR1 SGHVS, CDR2 FQNEAQ. The CDR3 sequence is 15 residues long.

The sample holds a few counts of this clone. This rearrangement joins TRBV4-1 to TRBJ2-7, with 7 bases matching TRBD2. Trimming cost V 1 base and J 4 bases; bases outside gene matches: 7. CDR3 length: 15 residues. Germline CDR1 and CDR2: MGHRA and YSYEKL. The CDR3 DNA is TGCGCCAGCAGCCAAGTGTGGGGGGGGAGGTACGAGCAGTACTTC. It translates to CASSQVWGGRYEQYF.